This T cell receptor (beta chain) emerged from a study of post-analysis software for immune sequencing data. Study details: Secondary progressive, relapsing-remitting and progressive-relapsing multiple sclerosis were among the included disease courses.

Study-level findings and limits: A significant reduction in normalized Chao1 diversity was observed in multiple sclerosis patients versus controls. Samples made in the same batch grouped tightly together by F measure. Among five TRBV segments more frequent in patients than controls were TRBV5-6, TRBV5-1 and TRBV20-1.

With regard to this clonotype: The antigen remains undetermined.

The CDR3 length is 16 residues. The V gene end was trimmed by 8 bases and the J gene end by 4 bases; junction bases not matched to a gene: 16. Germline CDR1 is SEHNR and CDR2 is FQNEAQ (reference sequence). The library was made from cDNA and included unique molecular identifiers. When about 0.9 to 10 million T cells were used, they gave about 540,000 cDNA molecules. TCRdb reprocessed the PCR reads with MiXCR, giving one entry per CDR3 protein. The sample lists 450,000 to 650,000 distinct CDR3 sequences, 44% occurring once. J is TRBJ1-2 and V is TRBV7-9, with 7 bases lining up with TRBD1. The source material was blood. The TCR originated in a girl aged 5-17 years with multiple sclerosis. As DNA, the CDR3 is TGTGCCAGCCGAGTCAGGAACAGGGGAAGCCCCTATGGCTACACCTTC. It yields the protein CASRVRNRGSPYGYTF. The complete variable domain, with remaining parts taken from reference TRBV7-9 and TRBJ1-2, reads DTGVSQNPRHKITKRGQNVTFRCDPISEHNRLYWYRQTLGQGPEFLTYFQNEAQLEKSRLLSDRFSAERPKGSFSTLEIQRTEQGDSAMYLCASRVRNRGSPYGYTFGSGTRLTVV.